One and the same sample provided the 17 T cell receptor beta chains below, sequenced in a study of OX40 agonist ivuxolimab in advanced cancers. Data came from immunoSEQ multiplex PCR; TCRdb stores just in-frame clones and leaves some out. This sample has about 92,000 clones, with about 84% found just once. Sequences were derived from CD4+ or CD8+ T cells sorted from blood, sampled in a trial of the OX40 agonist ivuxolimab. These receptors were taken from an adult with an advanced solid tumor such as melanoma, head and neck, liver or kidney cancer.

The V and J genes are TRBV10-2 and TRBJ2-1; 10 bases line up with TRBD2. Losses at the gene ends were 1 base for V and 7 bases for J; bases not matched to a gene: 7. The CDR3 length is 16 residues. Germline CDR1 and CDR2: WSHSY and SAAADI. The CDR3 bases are TGCGCCAGCAGTGAGTTACTAGCGGGAAGGGGGAATGAGCAGTTCTTC. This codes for CASSELLAGRGNEQFF.

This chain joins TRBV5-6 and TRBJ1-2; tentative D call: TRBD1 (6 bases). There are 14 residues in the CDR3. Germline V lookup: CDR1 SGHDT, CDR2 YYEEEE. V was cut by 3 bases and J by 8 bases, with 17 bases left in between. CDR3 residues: CASSYIRDTGGYTF. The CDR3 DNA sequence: TGTGCCAGCAGCTACATAAGGGACACTGGCGGCTACACCTTC.

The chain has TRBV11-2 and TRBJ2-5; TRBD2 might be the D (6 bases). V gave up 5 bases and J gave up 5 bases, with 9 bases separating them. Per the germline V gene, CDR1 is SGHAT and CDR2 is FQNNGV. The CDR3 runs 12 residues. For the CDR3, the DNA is TGTGCCAGCAGCCATGGGGGGGAGACCCAGTACTTC. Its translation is CASSHGGETQYF.

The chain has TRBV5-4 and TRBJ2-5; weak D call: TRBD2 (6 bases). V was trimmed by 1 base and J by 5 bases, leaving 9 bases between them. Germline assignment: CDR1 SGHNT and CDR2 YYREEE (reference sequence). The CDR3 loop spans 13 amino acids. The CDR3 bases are TGTGCCAGCAGCTTGAGAGGAGGGGAGACCCAGTACTTC. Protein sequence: CASSLRGGETQYF.

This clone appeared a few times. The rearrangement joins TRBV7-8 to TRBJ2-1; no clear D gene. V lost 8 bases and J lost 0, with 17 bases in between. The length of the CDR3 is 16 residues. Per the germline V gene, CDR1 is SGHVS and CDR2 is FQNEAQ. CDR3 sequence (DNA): TGTGCCAGCCTCGGCCCTAGTTCTCACTCCTACAATGAGCAGTTCTTC. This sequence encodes CASLGPSSHSYNEQFF.

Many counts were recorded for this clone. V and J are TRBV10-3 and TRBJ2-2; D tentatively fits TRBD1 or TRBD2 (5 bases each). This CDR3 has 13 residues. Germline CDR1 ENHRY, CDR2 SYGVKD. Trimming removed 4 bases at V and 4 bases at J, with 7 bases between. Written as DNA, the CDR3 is TGTGCCATCAGTGGGGGGAGCACCGGGGAGCTGTTTTTT. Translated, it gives CAISGGSTGELFF.

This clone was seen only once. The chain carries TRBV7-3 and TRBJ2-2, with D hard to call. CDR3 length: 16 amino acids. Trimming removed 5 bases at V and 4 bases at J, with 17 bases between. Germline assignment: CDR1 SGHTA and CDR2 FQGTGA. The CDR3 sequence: CASSPSGVRGTGELFF. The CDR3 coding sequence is TGTGCCAGCAGCCCCTCCGGCGTTAGAGGCACCGGGGAGCTGTTTTTT.

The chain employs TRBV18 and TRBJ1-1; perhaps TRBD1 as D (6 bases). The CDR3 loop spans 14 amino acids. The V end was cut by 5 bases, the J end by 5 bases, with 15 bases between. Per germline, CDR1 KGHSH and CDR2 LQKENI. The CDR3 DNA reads TGTGCCAGCTCATACGCTTCGCAGGGGACTGAAGCTTTCTTT. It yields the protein CASSYASQGTEAFF.

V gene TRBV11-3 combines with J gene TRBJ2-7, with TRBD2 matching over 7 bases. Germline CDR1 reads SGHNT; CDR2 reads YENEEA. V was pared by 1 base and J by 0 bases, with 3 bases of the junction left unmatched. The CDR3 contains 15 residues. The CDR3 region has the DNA TGTGCCAGCAGCTTAGGAGCGGGGTCCTCCTACGAGCAGTACTTC. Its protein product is CASSLGAGSSYEQYF.

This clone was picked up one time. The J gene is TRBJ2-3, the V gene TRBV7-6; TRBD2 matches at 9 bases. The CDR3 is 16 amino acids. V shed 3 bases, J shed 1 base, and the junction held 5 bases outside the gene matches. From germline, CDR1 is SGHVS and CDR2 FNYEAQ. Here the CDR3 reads CASSLLAGPGTDTQYF. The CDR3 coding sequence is TGTGCCAGCAGCTTGCTAGCGGGACCGGGCACAGATACGCAGTATTTT.

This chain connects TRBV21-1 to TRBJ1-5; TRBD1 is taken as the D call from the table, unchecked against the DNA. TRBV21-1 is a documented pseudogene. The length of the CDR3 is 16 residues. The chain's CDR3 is CASSVPGQGLLQPQHF. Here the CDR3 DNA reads TGTGCCAGCAGCGTACCGGGACAGGGTTTATTGCAGCCCCAGCATTTT.

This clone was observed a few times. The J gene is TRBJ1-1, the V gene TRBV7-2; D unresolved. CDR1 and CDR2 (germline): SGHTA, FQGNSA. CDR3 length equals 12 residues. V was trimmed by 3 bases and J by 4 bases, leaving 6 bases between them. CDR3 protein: CASSFDATEAFF. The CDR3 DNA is TGTGCCAGCAGCTTCGATGCCACTGAAGCTTTCTTT. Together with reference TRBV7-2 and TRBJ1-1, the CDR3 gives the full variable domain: GAGVSQSPSNKVTEKGKDVELRCDPISGHTALYWYRQSLGQGLEFLIYFQGNSAPDKSGLPSDRFSAERTGGSVSTLTIQRTQQEDSAVYLCASSFDATEAFFGQGTRLTVV.

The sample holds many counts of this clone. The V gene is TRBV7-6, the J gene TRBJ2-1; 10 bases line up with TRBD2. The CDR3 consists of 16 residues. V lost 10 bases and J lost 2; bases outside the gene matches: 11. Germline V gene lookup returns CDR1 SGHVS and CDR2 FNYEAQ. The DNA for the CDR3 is TGTGCCACCGGGCGCTCTAGCGGGGGTGCCTACAATGAGCAGTTCTTC. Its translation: CATGRSSGGAYNEQFF.

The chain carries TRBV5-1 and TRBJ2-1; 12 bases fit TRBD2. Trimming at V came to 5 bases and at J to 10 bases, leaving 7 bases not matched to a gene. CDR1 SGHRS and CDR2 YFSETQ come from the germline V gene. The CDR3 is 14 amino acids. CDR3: CASREGLAGKEQFF. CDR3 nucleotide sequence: TGCGCCAGCAGGGAAGGACTAGCGGGAAAGGAGCAGTTCTTC.

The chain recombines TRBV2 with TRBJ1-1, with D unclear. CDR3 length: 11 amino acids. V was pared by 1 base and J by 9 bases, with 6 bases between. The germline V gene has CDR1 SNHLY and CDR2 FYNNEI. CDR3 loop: CASSEGGQAFF. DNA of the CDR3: TGTGCCAGCAGTGAAGGAGGGCAAGCTTTCTTT.

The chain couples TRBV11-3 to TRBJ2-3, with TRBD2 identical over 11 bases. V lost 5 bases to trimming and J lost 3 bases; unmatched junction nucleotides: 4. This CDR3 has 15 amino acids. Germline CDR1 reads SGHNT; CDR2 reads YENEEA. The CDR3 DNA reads TGTGCCAGCAGCGGCGGGACTAGCGGTACAGATACGCAGTATTTT. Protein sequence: CASSGGTSGTDTQYF.

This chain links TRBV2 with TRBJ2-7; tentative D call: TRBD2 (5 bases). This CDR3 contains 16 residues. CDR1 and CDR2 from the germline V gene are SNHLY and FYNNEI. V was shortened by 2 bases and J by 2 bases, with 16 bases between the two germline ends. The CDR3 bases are TGTGCCAGCAGTGAAAGGCCTGCGGGCCTACCCTACGAGCAGTACTTC. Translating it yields CASSERPAGLPYEQYF.